A single sample gave rise to the 6 T cell receptor beta chains below, sequenced in a study of graft-versus-host responses after intestinal transplantation. Profiling relied on immunoSEQ multiplex PCR, and the TCRdb table lists in-frame clones only, not all of them. This table has under 80,000 clones, over 80% appearing once. The sequencing used PBMCs, collected 98 days after intestinal transplantation. The receptors come from a human patient who received an intestinal transplant, so some T cells may come from the graft donor.

The CDR3 nucleotides read TGTGCCAGCAGTGATCTGGGTCTTCGAGGGCACAATGAGCAGTTCTTC. It translates to CASSDLGLRGHNEQFF. The genes are TRBV6-1 and TRBJ2-1, with D maybe TRBD2 (5 bases). Germline V gene lookup returns CDR1 MNHNS and CDR2 SASEGT. The CDR3 extends over 16 amino acids. Trimming removed 3 bases at V and 5 bases at J, with 17 bases between.

CDR3 amino acids: CASGPTGTEVYEQYF. The DNA of the CDR3 is TGTGCTAGTGGACCGACCGGGACAGAGGTTTACGAGCAGTACTTC. This chain connects TRBV12-5 to TRBJ2-7, with TRBD1 matching 7 bases. This CDR3 has 15 amino acids. Unmatched junction bases numbered 12, after V lost 6 bases and J lost 4 bases. Germline values: CDR1 LGHNT, CDR2 FRNRAP.

The gene calls are TRBV6-1 and TRBJ2-6, with D maybe TRBD2 (6 bases). Germline V gene sequence: CDR1 MNHNS, CDR2 SASEGT. Between the trimmed V and J ends, which lost 4 bases and 0 bases, there was a span of 13 bases. The CDR3 is made up of 17 amino acids. CDR3 amino acids: CASSAFGGYSGANVLTF. DNA for the CDR3: TGTGCCAGCAGTGCGTTCGGGGGTTACTCTGGGGCCAACGTCCTGACTTTC.

The chain employs TRBV9 and TRBJ2-1; D remains ambiguous. V gave up 3 bases and J gave up 2 bases, with 6 bases separating them. This CDR3 contains 13 residues. Per the germline V gene, CDR1 is SGDLS and CDR2 is YYNGEE. The CDR3: CASSADAYNEQFF. Here the CDR3 DNA reads TGTGCCAGCAGCGCGGACGCCTACAATGAGCAGTTCTTC.

This rearrangement joins TRBV7-2 to TRBJ1-1; 10 nucleotides align to TRBD1. Trimming took 5 bases from V and 11 from J; bases not matched to a gene: 5. Germline CDR1 and CDR2: SGHTA and FQGNSA. The CDR3 totals 12 residues. The CDR3 region has the DNA TGTGCCAGCAGCCGACAGGGGGCCGGGGCTTTCTTT. Translation: CASSRQGAGAFF.

J is TRBJ2-3 and V is TRBV5-1, with D possibly TRBD1 on 7 matching bases. Germline-derived CDR1 and CDR2 are SGHRS and YFSETQ. V lost 0 bases and J lost 1, with 9 bases in between. The CDR3 is 15 residues long. CDR3 amino acids: CASSLARGGTDTQYF. In nucleotides, the CDR3 is TGCGCCAGCAGCTTGGCCAGGGGGGGCACAGATACGCAGTATTTT.